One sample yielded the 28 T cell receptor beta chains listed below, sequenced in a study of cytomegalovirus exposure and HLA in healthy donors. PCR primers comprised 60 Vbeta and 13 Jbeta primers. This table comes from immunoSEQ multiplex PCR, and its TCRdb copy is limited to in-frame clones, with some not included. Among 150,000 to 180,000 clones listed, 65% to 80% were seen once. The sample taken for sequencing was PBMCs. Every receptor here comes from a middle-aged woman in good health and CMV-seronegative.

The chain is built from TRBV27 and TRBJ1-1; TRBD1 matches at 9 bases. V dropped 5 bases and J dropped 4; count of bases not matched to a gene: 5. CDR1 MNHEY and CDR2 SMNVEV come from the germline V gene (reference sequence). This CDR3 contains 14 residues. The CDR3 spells CASSAQTGGTEAFF. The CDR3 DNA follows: TGTGCCAGCAGTGCCCAGACAGGGGGCACTGAAGCTTTCTTT.

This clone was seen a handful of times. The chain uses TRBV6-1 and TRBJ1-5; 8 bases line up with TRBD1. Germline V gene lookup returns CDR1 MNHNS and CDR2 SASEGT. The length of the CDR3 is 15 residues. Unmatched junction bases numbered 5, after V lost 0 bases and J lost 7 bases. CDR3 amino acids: CASSEAADRGQPQHF. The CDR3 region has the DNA TGTGCCAGCAGTGAAGCCGCAGACAGGGGACAGCCCCAGCATTTT.

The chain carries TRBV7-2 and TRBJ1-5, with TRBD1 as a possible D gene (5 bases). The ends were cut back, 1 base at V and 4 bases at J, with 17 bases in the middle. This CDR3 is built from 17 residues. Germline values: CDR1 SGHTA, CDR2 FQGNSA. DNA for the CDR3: TGTGCCAGCAGCTTAGGTCGCAGGGCCTCGCCTAATCAGCCCCAGCATTTT. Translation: CASSLGRRASPNQPQHF.

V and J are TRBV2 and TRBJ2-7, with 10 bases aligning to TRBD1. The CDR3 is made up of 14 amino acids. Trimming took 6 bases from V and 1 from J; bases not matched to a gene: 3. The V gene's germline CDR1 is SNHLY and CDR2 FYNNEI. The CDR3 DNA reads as TGTGCCAGCAGCTCGGGACAGGGGTCCTACGAGCAGTACTTC. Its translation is CASSSGQGSYEQYF.

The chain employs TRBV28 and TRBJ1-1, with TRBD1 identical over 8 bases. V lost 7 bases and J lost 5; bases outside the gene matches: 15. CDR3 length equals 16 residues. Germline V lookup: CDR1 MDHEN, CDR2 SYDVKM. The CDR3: CASTSLPGTGETEAFF. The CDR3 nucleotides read TGTGCCAGCACCTCCCTCCCCGGGACAGGAGAGACTGAAGCTTTCTTT.

This CDR3 is CASSSTGFPYGYTF. The CDR3 DNA is TGCGCCAGCAGCTCGACAGGGTTTCCTTATGGCTACACCTTC. The chain links TRBV5-1 to TRBJ1-2; 7 bases agree with TRBD1. Trimming cost V 3 bases and J 5 bases; bases outside gene matches: 7. CDR3 size: 14 residues. Germline CDR1 and CDR2: SGHRS and YFSETQ.

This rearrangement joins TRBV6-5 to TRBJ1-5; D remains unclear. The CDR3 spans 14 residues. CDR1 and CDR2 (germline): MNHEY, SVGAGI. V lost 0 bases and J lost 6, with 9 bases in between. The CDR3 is CASSYSQIGQPQHF. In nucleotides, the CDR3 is TGTGCCAGCAGTTACTCACAGATAGGTCAGCCCCAGCATTTT.

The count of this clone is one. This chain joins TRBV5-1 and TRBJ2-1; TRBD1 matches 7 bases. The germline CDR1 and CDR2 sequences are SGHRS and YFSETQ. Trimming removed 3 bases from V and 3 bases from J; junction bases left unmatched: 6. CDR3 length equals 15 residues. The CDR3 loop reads CASSSGQINYNEQFF. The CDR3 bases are TGCGCCAGCAGCTCGGGACAGATAAACTACAATGAGCAGTTCTTC. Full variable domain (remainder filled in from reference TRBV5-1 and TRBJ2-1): KAGVTQTPRYLIKTRGQQVTLSCSPISGHRSVSWYQQTPGQGLQFLFEYFSETQRNKGNFPGRFSGRQFSNSRSEMNVSTLELGDSALYLCASSSGQINYNEQFFGPGTRLTVL.

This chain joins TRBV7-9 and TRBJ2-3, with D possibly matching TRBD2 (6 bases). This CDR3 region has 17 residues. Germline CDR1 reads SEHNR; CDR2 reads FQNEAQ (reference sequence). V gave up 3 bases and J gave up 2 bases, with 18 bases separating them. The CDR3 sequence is CASSLRGSGVHTDTQYF. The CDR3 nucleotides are TGTGCCAGCAGCTTGCGGGGTAGCGGAGTACACACAGATACGCAGTATTTT.

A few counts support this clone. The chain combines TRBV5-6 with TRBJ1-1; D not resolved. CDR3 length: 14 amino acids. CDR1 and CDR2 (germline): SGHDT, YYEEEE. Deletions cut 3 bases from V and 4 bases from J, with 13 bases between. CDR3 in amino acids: CASSYWTSGTEAFF. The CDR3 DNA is TGTGCCAGCAGCTACTGGACTTCGGGCACTGAAGCTTTCTTT.

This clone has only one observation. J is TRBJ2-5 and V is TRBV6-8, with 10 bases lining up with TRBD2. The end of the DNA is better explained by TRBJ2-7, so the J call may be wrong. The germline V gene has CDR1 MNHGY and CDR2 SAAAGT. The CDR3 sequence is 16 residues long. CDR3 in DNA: TGTGCCAGCAGAGAACCCCGACTAGCGGGCCGATACGAGCAGTACTTC. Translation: CASREPRLAGRYEQYF.

As DNA, the CDR3 is TGTGCCAGCAGTTTCACAGGGATGGACACTGAAGCTTTCTTT. It is translated as CASSFTGMDTEAFF. The chain joins TRBV6-5 to TRBJ1-1; TRBD1 is a possible D gene (6 bases). The V gene lost 4 bases and the J gene lost 3 bases, with 12 bases spanning the gap. Germline V CDR1 and CDR2: MNHEY, SVGAGI. The CDR3 sequence is 14 residues long.

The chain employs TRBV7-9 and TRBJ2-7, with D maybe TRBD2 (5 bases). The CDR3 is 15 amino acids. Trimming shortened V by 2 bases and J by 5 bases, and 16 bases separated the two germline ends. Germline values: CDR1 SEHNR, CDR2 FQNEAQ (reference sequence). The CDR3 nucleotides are TGTGCCAGCAGCTTATCAGTCCGGGGTAGGGACGAGCAGTACTTC. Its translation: CASSLSVRGRDEQYF.

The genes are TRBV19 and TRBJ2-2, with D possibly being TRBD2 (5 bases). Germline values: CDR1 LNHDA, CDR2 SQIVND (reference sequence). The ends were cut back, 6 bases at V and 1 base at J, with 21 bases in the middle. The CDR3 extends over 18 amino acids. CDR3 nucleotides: TGTGCCAGTAGCTCATCGGTTTTGATAGGGAGGAACACCGGGGAGCTGTTTTTT. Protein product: CASSSSVLIGRNTGELFF.

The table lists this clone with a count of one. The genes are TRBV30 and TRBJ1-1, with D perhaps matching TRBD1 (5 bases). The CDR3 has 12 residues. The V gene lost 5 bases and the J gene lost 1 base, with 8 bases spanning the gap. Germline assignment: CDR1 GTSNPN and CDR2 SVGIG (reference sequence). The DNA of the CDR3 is TGTGCCTGGGGGGGGAAGAACACTGAAGCTTTCTTT. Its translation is CAWGGKNTEAFF.

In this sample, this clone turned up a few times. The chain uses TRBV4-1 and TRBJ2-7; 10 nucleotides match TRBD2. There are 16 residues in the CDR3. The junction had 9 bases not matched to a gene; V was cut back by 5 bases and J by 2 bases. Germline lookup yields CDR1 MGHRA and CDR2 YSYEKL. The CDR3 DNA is TGCGCCAGCAGCTACGTGACTAGCGGGCTCACCTACGAGCAGTACTTC. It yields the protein CASSYVTSGLTYEQYF.

The CDR3 coding sequence is TGTGCCAGCACCAAAACGGTCGTGAGCCGTCAGCCCCAGCATTTT. Translating it yields CASTKTVVSRQPQHF. The chain recombines TRBV2 with TRBJ1-5; D uncertain. In germline, CDR1 is SNHLY, CDR2 FYNNEI. The CDR3 consists of 15 residues. V was shortened by 7 bases and J by 6 bases, with 19 bases between the two germline ends.

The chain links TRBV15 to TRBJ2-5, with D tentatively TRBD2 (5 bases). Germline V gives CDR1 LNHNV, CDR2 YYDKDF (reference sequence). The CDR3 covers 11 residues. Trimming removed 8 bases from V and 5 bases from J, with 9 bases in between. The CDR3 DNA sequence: TGTGCCACCGGGAGCGAGGAGACCCAGTACTTC. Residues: CATGSEETQYF.

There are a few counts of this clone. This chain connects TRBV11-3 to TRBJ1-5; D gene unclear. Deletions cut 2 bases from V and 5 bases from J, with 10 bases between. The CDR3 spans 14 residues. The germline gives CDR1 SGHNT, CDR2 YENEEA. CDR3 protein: CASSLSGPDQPQHF. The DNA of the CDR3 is TGTGCCAGCAGCTTATCTGGGCCCGATCAGCCCCAGCATTTT. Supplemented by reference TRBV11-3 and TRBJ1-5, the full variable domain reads EAGVVQSPRYKIIEKKQPVAFWCNPISGHNTLYWYLQNLGQGPELLIRYENEEAVDDSQLPKDRFSAERLKGVDSTLKIQPAELGDSAVYLCASSLSGPDQPQHFGDGTRLSIL.

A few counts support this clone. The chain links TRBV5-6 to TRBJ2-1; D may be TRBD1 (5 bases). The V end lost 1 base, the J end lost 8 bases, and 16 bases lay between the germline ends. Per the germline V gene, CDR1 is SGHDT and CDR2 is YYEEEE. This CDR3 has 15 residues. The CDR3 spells CASSLIVSGNDEQFF. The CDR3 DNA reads TGTGCCAGCAGCTTGATAGTTTCAGGGAACGATGAGCAGTTCTTC.

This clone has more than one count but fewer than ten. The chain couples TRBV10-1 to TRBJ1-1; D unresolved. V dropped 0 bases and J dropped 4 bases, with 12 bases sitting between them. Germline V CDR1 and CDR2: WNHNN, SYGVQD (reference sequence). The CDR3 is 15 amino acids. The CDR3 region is CASSESPTGSTEAFF. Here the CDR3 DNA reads TGCGCCAGCAGTGAGTCTCCAACTGGTAGCACTGAAGCTTTCTTT.

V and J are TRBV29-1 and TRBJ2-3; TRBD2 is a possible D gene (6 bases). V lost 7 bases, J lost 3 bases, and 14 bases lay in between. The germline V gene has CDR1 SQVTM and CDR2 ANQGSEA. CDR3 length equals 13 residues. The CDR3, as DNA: TGCAGCGCCCTACGGGGGTTTACAGATACGCAGTATTTT. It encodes CSALRGFTDTQYF.

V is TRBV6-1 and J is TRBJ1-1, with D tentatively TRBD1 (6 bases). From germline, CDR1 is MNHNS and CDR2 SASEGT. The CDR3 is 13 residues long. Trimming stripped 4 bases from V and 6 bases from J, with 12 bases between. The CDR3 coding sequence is TGTGCCAGCAGTGGACAGGAAGAGTCTGAAGCTTTCTTT. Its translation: CASSGQEESEAFF.

The CDR3 sequence is CSAKGQGSPEAFF. CDR3 nucleotides: TGCAGCGCCAAGGGACAGGGGAGCCCTGAAGCTTTCTTT. The chain combines TRBV29-1 with TRBJ1-1; 10 positions agree with TRBD1. CDR1 SQVTM and CDR2 ANQGSEA come from the germline V gene. The CDR3 extends over 13 amino acids. The V and J ends lost 7 bases and 6 bases, in that order; junction bases with no gene match: 8.

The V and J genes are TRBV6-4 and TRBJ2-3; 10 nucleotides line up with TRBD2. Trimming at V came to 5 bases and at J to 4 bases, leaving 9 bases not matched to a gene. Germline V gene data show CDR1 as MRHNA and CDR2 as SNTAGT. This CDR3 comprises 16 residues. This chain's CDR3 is CASSPVAGGIPDTQYF. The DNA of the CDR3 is TGTGCCAGCAGTCCCGTAGCGGGAGGCATCCCAGATACGCAGTATTTT.

In DNA form, the CDR3 reads TGCGCCAGCAGTGACCCGGGACTAGCGTCTAGCACAGATACGCAGTATTTT. It translates to CASSDPGLASSTDTQYF. This chain links TRBV10-2 with TRBJ2-3, with 10 bases aligning to TRBD2. The J segment lost 0 bases and the V segment lost 3 bases, leaving 6 bases of the junction unmatched. The length of the CDR3 is 17 residues. The germline gives CDR1 WSHSY, CDR2 SAAADI.

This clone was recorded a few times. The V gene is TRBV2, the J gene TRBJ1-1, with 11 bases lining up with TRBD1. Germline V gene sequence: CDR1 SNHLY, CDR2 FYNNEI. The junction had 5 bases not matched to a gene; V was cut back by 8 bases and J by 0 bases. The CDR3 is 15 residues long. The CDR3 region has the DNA TGTGCCAGCGGGGGACAGGGGGGGATGAACACTGAAGCTTTCTTT. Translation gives CASGGQGGMNTEAFF. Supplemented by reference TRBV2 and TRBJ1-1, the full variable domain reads EPEVTQTPSHQVTQMGQEVILRCVPISNHLYFYWYRQILGQKVEFLVSFYNNEISEKSEIFDDQFSVERPDGSNFTLKIRSTKLEDSAMYFCASGGQGGMNTEAFFGQGTRLTVV.

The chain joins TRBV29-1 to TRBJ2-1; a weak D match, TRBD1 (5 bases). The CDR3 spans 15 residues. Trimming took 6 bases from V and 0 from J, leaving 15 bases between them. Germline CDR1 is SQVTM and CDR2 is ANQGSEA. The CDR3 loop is CSVRRFDSSYNEQFF. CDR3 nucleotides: TGCAGCGTCCGCCGATTCGACAGCTCCTACAATGAGCAGTTCTTC.